The clone carrying this T cell receptor beta chain was detected ten times or more. Its antigen is as yet unknown. The V gene's germline CDR1 is SNHLY and CDR2 FYNNEI. CDR3 length equals 12 residues. V was trimmed by 3 bases and J by 5 bases, leaving 7 bases between them. These data are taken from a study of T cells in Graves' hyperthyroidism and ophthalmopathy. Study-wide results and limits: Peripheral blood also featured most of the thyroid clonotypes expanded above 0.001.

Researchers amplified the TCR beta CDR3 regions from RNA transcripts. Primed by the HTBI set, a first-round RT-PCR was run on the TCR CDR3. TCRdb re-called the multiplex PCR reads with MiXCR, one entry per CDR3 protein. The sample shows hundreds of thousands of distinct CDR3 sequences, around 22% of them seen only once. The receptor's source is a woman aged 25 to 39 with Graves' ophthalmopathy. The gene calls are TRBV2 and TRBJ2-5; D is unresolved. The sequenced sample consisted of blood. The CDR3 bases are TGTGCCAGCAGTGATTTGGGGGAGACCCAGTACTTC. This gives the protein CASSDLGETQYF.